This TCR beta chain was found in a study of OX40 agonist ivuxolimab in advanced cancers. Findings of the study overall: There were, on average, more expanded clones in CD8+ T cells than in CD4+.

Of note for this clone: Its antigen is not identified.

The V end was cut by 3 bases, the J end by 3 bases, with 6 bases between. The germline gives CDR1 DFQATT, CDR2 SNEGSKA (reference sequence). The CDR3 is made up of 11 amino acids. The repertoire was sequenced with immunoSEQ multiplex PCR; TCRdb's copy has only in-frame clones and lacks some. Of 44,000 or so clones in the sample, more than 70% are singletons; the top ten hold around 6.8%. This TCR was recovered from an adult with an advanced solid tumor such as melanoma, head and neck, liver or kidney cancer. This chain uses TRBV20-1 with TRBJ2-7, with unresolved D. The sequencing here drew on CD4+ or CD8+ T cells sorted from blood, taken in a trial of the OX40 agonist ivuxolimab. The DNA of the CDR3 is TGCAGTGCTAGCCGGAACTACGAGCAGTACTTC. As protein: CSASRNYEQYF.